The T cell receptor beta chain described here comes from a study of cytomegalovirus exposure and HLA in healthy donors. Study-level background: Prior work identified 95 million to 120 million unique TCR beta sequences in about 179 million T cells.

With 60 Vbeta and 13 Jbeta primers, the PCR was carried out. This table comes from immunoSEQ multiplex PCR, and its TCRdb copy is limited to in-frame clones, with some not included. The sample yields under 65,000 clones, of which the top ten take up approximately 4%. There are 14 residues in the CDR3. The V and J genes are TRBV21-1 and TRBJ1-2; the DNA was not used to check the table's D call, TRBD1. TRBV21-1 counts as a pseudogene. Sequencing was carried out using PBMCs. The sequence was obtained from a woman under 30 in good health and CMV-seronegative. CDR3 DNA sequence: TGTGCCAGCAGCAGTCAGGGGTCGAACTATGGCTACACCTTC. This translates into CASSSQGSNYGYTF.